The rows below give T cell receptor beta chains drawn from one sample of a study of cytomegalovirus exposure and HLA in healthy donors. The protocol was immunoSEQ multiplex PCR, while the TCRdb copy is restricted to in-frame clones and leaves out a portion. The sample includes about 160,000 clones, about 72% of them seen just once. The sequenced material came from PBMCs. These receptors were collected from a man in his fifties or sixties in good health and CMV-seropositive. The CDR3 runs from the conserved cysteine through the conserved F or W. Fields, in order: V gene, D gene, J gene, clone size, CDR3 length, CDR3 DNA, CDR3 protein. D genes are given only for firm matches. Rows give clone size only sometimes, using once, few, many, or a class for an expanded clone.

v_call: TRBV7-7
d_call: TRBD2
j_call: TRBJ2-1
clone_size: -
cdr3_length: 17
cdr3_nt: TGTGCTAGCAGCCTAACTAGCGGGGGGGCCGTTCGAAATGAGCAGTTCTTC
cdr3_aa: CASSLTSGGAVRNEQFF

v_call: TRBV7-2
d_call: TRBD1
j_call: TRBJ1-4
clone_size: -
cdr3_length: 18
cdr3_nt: TGTGCCGGGCCTAGGGGACAGGGGATAGGTGCAACTAATGAAAAACTGTTTTTT
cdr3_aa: CAGPRGQGIGATNEKLFF

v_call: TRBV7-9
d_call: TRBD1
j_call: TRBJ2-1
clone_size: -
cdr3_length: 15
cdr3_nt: TGTGCCAGCAGCCGTTTGGGACAGAACTACAATGAGCAGTTCTTC
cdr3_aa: CASSRLGQNYNEQFF

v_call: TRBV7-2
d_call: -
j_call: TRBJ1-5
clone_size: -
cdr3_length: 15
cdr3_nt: TGTGCCAGCAGCCCCTGGGGCGCGAGCAATCAGCCCCAGCATTTT
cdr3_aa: CASSPWGASNQPQHF

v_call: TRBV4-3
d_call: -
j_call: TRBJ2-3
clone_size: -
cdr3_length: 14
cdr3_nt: TGCGCCAGCAGTGACGGGGGGCCCACAGATACGCAGTATTTT
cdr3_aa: CASSDGGPTDTQYF

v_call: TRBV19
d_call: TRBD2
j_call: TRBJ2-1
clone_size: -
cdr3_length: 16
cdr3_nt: TGTGCCAGTAGCCATGATGGCGGGGGGATCAATGGTGAGCAGTTCTTC
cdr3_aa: CASSHDGGGINGEQFF

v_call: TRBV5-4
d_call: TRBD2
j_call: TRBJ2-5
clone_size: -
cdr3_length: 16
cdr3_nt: TGTGCCAGCAGCTTCATGACTAGCGGGGGGGCAGAGACCCAGTACTTC
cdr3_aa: CASSFMTSGGAETQYF

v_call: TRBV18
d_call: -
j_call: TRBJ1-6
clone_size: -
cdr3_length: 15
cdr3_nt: TGTGCCAGCTCATTCACCGACAGTATTAATTCACCCCTCCACTTT
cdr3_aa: CASSFTDSINSPLHF

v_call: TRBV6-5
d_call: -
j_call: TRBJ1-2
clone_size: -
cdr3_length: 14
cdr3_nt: TGTGCCAGCAGTTACTCGATGAGGGACTATGGCTACACCTTC
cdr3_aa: CASSYSMRDYGYTF

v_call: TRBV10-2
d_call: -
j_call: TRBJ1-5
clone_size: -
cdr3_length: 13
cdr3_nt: TGCGCCAGCAAGGGGAATACGAATCAGCCCCAGCATTTT
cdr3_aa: CASKGNTNQPQHF

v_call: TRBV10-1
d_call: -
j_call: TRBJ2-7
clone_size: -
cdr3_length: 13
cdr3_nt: TGCGCCAGCAGTGAGCTTGTCTCCTACGAGCAGTACTTC
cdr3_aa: CASSELVSYEQYF

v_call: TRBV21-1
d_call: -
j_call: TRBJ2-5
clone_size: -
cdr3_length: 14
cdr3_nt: TGTGCCAGCAGCAAAGCCACAGAACAAGAGACCCAGTACTTC
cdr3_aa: CASSKATEQETQYF

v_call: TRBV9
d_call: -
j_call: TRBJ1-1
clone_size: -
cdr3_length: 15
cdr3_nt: TGTGCCAACAGCGTCGGCAGGTCCATGAACACTGAAGCTTTCTTT
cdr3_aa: CANSVGRSMNTEAFF

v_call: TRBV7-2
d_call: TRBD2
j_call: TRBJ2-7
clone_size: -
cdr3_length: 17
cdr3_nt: TGTGCCAGCAGCTCGTTTAGCCTAGCGGGCGTTTCCTACGAGCAGTACTTC
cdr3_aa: CASSSFSLAGVSYEQYF

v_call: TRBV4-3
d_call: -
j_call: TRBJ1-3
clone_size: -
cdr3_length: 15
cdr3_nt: TGCGCCAGCAGCCACGTGGGAGGCTCCGGAAACACCATATATTTT
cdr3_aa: CASSHVGGSGNTIYF

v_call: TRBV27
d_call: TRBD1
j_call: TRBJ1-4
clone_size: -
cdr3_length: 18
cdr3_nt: TGTGCCAGCAGTACCGGACCGGGACAGGCTTACTTTAATGAAAAACTGTTTTTT
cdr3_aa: CASSTGPGQAYFNEKLFF

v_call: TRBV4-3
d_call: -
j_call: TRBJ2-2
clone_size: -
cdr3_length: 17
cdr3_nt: TGCGCCAGCAGCCAAGATCCCCAGGGCCGGGACACCGGGGAGCTGTTTTTT
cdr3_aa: CASSQDPQGRDTGELFF

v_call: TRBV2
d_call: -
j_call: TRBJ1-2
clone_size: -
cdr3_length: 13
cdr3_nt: TGTGCCAGCAGTCAGGACAGCAACTATGGCTACACCTTC
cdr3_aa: CASSQDSNYGYTF

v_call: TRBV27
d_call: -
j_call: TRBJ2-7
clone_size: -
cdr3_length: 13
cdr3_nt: TGTGCCAGCAGTTTGGGCCCGACCTACGAGCAGTACTTC
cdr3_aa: CASSLGPTYEQYF

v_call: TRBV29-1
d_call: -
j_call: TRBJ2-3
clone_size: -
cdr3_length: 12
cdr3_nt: TGCAGCGTTGGCGGGGCCGAAGATACGCAGTATTTT
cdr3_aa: CSVGGAEDTQYF

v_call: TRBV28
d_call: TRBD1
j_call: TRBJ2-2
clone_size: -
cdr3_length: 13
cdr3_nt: TGTGCCAGCAGTCCAGGGGGCCAAGGGGAGCTGTTTTTT
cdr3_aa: CASSPGGQGELFF

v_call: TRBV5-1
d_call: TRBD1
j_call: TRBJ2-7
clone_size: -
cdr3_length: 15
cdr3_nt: TGCGCCAGCAGCTATGCCGGGACAGGGTACTACGAGCAGTACTTC
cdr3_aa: CASSYAGTGYYEQYF

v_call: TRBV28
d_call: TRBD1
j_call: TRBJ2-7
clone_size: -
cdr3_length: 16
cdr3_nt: TGTGCCAGCAGTTTCGGGACAGGTTCTGTCTCCTACGAGCAGTACTTC
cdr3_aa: CASSFGTGSVSYEQYF

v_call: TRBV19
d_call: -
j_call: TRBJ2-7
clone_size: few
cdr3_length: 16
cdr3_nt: TGTGCCAGTAGTAATCCTCTACAGGACCCTTCCTACGAGCAGTACTTC
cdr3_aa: CASSNPLQDPSYEQYF

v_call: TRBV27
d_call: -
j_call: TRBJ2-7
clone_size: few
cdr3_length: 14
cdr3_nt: TGTGCCAGCAGTTTAAACTCTCGACAGTACGAGCAGTACTTC
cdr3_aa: CASSLNSRQYEQYF

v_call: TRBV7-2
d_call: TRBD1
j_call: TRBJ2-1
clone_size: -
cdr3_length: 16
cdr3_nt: TGTGCCAGCAGCTGGGGGACAGGGCTTACCTACAATGAGCAGTTCTTC
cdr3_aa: CASSWGTGLTYNEQFF

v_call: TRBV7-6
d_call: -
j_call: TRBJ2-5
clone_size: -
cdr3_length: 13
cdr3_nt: TGTGCCAGCAGCGATTATTCGGGTCAGACCCAGTACTTC
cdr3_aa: CASSDYSGQTQYF

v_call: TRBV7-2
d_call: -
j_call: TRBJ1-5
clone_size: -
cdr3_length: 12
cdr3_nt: TGTGCCAGCAGCCTACAGAATCAGCCCCAGCATTTT
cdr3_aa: CASSLQNQPQHF

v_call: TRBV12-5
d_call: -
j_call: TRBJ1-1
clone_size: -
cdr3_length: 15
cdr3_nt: TGTGCTAGTGGTTTTCCATTGGGAGGCTACACTGAAGCTTTCTTT
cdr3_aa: CASGFPLGGYTEAFF

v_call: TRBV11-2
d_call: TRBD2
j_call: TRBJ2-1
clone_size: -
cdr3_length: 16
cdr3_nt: TGTGCCAGCAGCTTAGAACCGGGGGGGCCTTACAATGAGCAGTTCTTC
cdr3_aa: CASSLEPGGPYNEQFF

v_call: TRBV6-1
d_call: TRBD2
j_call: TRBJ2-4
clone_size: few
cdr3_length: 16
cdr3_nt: TGTGCCAGCAGTGGGACTAGCGGGGGGTCCAAAAACATTCAGTACTTC
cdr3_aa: CASSGTSGGSKNIQYF

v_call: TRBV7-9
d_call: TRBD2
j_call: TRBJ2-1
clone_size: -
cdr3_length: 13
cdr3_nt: TGTGCCAGCAGCTTGGACCTAGCGGATGAGCAGTTCTTC
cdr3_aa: CASSLDLADEQFF

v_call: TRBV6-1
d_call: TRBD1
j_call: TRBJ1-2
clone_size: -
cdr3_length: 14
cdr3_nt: TGTGCCAGCAGAGAGGGACAGAGAGGTTATGGCTACACCTTC
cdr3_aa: CASREGQRGYGYTF

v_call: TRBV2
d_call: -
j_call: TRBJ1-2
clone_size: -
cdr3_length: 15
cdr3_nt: TGTGCCAGCAGTGATTGGAGCCGGGGTAACTATGGCTACACCTTC
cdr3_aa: CASSDWSRGNYGYTF

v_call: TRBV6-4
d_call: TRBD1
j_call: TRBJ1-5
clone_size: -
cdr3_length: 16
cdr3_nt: TGTGCCAGCAGTGAGACCCCAGGGGGCGGAGGTCAGCCCCAGCATTTT
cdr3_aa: CASSETPGGGGQPQHF

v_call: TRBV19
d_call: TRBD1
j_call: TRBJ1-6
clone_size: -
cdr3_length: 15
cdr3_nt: TGTGCCAGTAGCCCGACAGGGGGCTGGGGTTCACCCCTCCACTTT
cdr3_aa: CASSPTGGWGSPLHF

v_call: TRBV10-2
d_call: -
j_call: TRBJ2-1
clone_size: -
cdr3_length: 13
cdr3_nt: TGCGCCAGCAGGGCACCAGGGAACAATGAGCAGTTCTTC
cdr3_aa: CASRAPGNNEQFF

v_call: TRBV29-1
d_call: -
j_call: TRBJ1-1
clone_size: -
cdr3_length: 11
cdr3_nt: TGCAGCGTTGTAGAGGCAGCGGTACACTTCTTT
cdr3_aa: CSVVEAAVHFF

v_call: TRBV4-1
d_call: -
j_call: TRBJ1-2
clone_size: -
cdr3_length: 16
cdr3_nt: TGCGCCAGCAGCCAAGACAGAAGCGTAACTAACTATGGCTACACCTTC
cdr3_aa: CASSQDRSVTNYGYTF

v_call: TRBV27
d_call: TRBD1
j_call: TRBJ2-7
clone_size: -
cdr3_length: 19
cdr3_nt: TGTGCCAGCAGTTACAGGACAGGGGGGTCATACGCTCGTCTTGAGGAGCAGTACTTC
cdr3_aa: CASSYRTGGSYARLEEQYF

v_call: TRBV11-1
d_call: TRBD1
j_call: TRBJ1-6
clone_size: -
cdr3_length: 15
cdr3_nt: TGTGCCAGCAGCTATCGGGACAGAGCGGGTTCACCCCTCCACTTT
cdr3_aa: CASSYRDRAGSPLHF

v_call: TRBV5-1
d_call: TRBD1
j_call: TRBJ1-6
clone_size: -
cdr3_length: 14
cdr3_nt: TGCGCCAGCAGCCAAGGGACAGGATCTTCACCCCTCCACTTT
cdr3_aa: CASSQGTGSSPLHF

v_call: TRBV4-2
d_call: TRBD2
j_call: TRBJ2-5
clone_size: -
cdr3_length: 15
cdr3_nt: TGTGCCAGCAGCCAAGTCTGGGGGGGTGGGGAGACCCAGTACTTC
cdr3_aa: CASSQVWGGGETQYF

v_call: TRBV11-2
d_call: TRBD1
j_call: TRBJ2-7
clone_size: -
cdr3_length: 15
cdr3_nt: TGTGCCAGCAGCCCTACAGGGGCCAGTTTGTACGAGCAGTACTTC
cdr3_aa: CASSPTGASLYEQYF

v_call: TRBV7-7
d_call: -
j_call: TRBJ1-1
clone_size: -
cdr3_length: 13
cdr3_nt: TGTGCTAGCAGCTTTAGACAGGACACTGAAGCTTTCTTT
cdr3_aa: CASSFRQDTEAFF